This T cell receptor beta chain was documented in a study of blood T cell repertoires in COVID-19. V lost 5 bases and J lost 3, with 5 bases in between. This CDR3 is 12 amino acids long. CDR1 is SEHNR, CDR2 FQNEAQ, per germline (reference sequence). The protocol was immunoSEQ multiplex PCR, while the TCRdb copy is restricted to in-frame clones and leaves out a portion. The sample holds 200,000 to 250,000 clones, 70% to 90% seen once. The receptor was derived from a woman aged 25 to 45 who had recovered from COVID-19. The rearrangement links TRBV7-9 to TRBJ2-1; D unresolved. The sequencing sample was made of peripheral blood. As DNA, the CDR3 is TGTGCCAGCAGCACCGGCTACAATGAGCAGTTCTTC. Translating gives CASSTGYNEQFF.